The 16 T cell receptor beta chains in this list originate from one sample, sequenced in a study of vaccination effects on CD4 cells after COVID-19. Sequenced by immunoSEQ multiplex PCR; TCRdb stores in-frame clones only, minus some. The data hold some 12,000 clones, with about three quarters observed a single time. No antigens are known for them. With the ViraFEST assay, the study expanded antigen-specific CD4+ T cells using viral peptide pools, then sequenced them. Culturing for more than 9 days preceded CD4+ T cell isolation. Participants got two doses of BNT162b2 or mRNA-1273 vaccine. Here the sequenced sample was CD4+ T cells from PBMCs cultured with SARS-CoV-2 spike peptides, taken after COVID-19 vaccination. The receptor source for this set is a human donor who received a COVID-19 vaccine.

The chain has TRBV7-2 and TRBJ2-7; 11 bases agree with TRBD2. The CDR3 loop spans 16 amino acids. Germline V gene data show CDR1 as SGHTA and CDR2 as FQGNSA. V lost 5 bases and J lost 6; bases outside the gene matches: 12. The CDR3 spells CASSISGGGGLGEQYF. CDR3 sequence (DNA): TGTGCCAGCAGCATTAGCGGGGGGGGAGGCCTGGGCGAGCAGTACTTC.

This clone is a singleton in its sample. The V gene is TRBV6-5, the J gene TRBJ1-2, with 9 bases identical to TRBD1. Germline V gene data show CDR1 as MNHEY and CDR2 as SVGAGI. The CDR3 loop spans 13 amino acids. V gave up 7 bases and J gave up 2 bases; unmatched junction bases: 2. CDR3 sequence reads: CASIQGANYGYTF. DNA for the CDR3: TGTGCCAGCATACAGGGGGCCAACTATGGCTACACCTTC.

The chain uses TRBV6-5 and TRBJ2-7; a weak D match, TRBD1 (6 bases). Germline V gene lookup returns CDR1 MNHEY and CDR2 SVGAGI. V was trimmed by 6 bases and J by 1 base, leaving 10 bases between them. The CDR3 spans 13 residues. The CDR3: CASRRGQSYEQYF. CDR3 DNA: TGTGCCAGCAGACGCGGACAGTCCTACGAGCAGTACTTC.

V gene TRBV5-4 combines with J gene TRBJ2-7; either TRBD1 or TRBD2 may fit D (5 bases each). CDR3 length: 16 amino acids. The germline V and J ends were trimmed by 5 bases and 5 bases, with 23 bases remaining between them. Per germline, CDR1 SGHNT and CDR2 YYREEE (reference sequence). CDR3 protein: CASSLDVPGPGDEQYF. DNA for the CDR3: TGTGCCAGCAGTTTAGACGTACCGGGACCCGGGGACGAGCAGTACTTC. Filled out from reference TRBV5-4 and TRBJ2-7, the complete variable domain reads ETGVTQSPTHLIKTRGQQVTLRCSSQSGHNTVSWYQQALGQGPQFIFQYYREEENGRGNFPPRFSGLQFPNYSSELNVNALELDDSALYLCASSLDVPGPGDEQYFGPGTRLTVT.

J is TRBJ2-5 and V is TRBV5-5, with a weak D call TRBD1 (5 bases). The V end lost 0 bases, the J end lost 5 bases, and 14 bases lay between the germline ends. The CDR3 runs 15 residues. Germline loops: CDR1 SGHKS, CDR2 YYEKEE (reference sequence). Written as DNA, the CDR3 is TGTGCCAGCAGCTTGGATGCAGGGTCCATGGAGACCCAGTACTTC. This encodes CASSLDAGSMETQYF.

The J gene is TRBJ2-5, the V gene TRBV6-2 or TRBV6-3, with a tentative D call TRBD2 (6 bases). This CDR3 has 15 residues. The V gene lost 1 base and the J gene lost 4 bases, with 13 bases spanning the gap. Looked up from germline, CDR1 is MNHEY and CDR2 is SVGEGT. CDR3 protein: CASSYLRGILETQYF. The CDR3 bases are TGTGCCAGCAGTTACTTGCGGGGTATACTAGAGACCCAGTACTTC.

The CDR3 DNA reads as TGCGCCAGCAAGGAAGTGGGACTGGGAAATGAGCAGTTCTTC. This codes for CASKEVGLGNEQFF. The chain combines TRBV5-1 with TRBJ2-1; D is perhaps TRBD2 (6 bases). This CDR3 is 14 amino acids long. Germline CDR1 SGHRS, CDR2 YFSETQ. The V gene lost 6 bases and the J gene lost 7 bases, with 17 bases spanning the gap.

V is TRBV2 and J is TRBJ2-3; TRBD2 matches 8 bases. This CDR3 region has 17 residues. Germline assignment: CDR1 SNHLY and CDR2 FYNNEI. With V trimmed by 5 bases and J by 3 bases, 13 bases remained unmatched. The CDR3 spells CASSKLLTSGTTDTQYF. CDR3 in DNA: TGTGCCAGCAGTAAGCTCCTTACTAGCGGTACGACAGATACGCAGTATTTT. Full variable domain (outside the CDR3, taken from reference TRBV2 and TRBJ2-3): EPEVTQTPSHQVTQMGQEVILRCVPISNHLYFYWYRQILGQKVEFLVSFYNNEISEKSEIFDDQFSVERPDGSNFTLKIRSTKLEDSAMYFCASSKLLTSGTTDTQYFGPGTRLTVL.

The rearrangement links TRBV30 to TRBJ1-3; 7 bases map to TRBD1. The V gene's germline CDR1 is GTSNPN and CDR2 SVGIG (reference sequence). The CDR3 spans 15 residues. The trim removed 3 bases at V and 0 bases at J, leaving 5 bases unmatched. For the CDR3, the DNA is TGTGCCTGGAGGGTAACAGGGGCCTCTGGAAACACCATATATTTT. This sequence encodes CAWRVTGASGNTIYF.

In this sample, this clone turned up a few times. This rearrangement joins TRBV30 to TRBJ2-5, with 7 bases that match TRBD2. CDR1 is GTSNPN, CDR2 SVGIG, per germline (reference sequence). J was trimmed by 2 bases and V by 1 base; bases with no gene match: 4. The CDR3 extends over 14 amino acids. The CDR3 bases are TGTGCCTGGAGTGGCGGGAGCAAACAAGAGACCCAGTACTTC. Its translation is CAWSGGSKQETQYF.

This chain uses TRBV7-3 with TRBJ2-1; tentative D call: TRBD2 (5 bases). Germline V gene sequence: CDR1 SGHTA, CDR2 FQGTGA. V lost 2 bases to trimming and J lost 0 bases, with 11 bases between them. This CDR3 is 16 amino acids long. The CDR3 region is CASSLSTGSSYNEQFF. CDR3 nucleotides: TGTGCCAGCAGCTTATCTACGGGAAGCTCCTACAATGAGCAGTTCTTC. Full variable domain (outside the CDR3, taken from reference TRBV7-3 and TRBJ2-1): GAGVSQTPSNKVTEKGKYVELRCDPISGHTALYWYRQSLGQGPEFLIYFQGTGAADDSGLPNDRFFAVRPEGSVSTLKIQRTERGDSAVYLCASSLSTGSSYNEQFFGPGTRLTVL.

This sequence joins TRBV6-5 and TRBJ1-1; unclear D gene. Germline CDR1 is MNHEY and CDR2 is SVGAGI. The ends were cut back, 6 bases at V and 4 bases at J, with 12 bases in the middle. The CDR3 runs to 13 residues. CDR3 in amino acids: CASRGQAGTEAFF. The CDR3, as DNA: TGTGCCAGCAGGGGCCAGGCGGGCACTGAAGCTTTCTTT.

The chain employs TRBV29-1 and TRBJ2-7; D ambiguous. V lost 6 bases, J lost 2 bases, and 11 bases lay in between. Germline V lookup: CDR1 SQVTM, CDR2 ANQGSEA. The CDR3 sequence is 12 residues long. The CDR3 reads CSVQRRPYEQYF. Written as DNA, the CDR3 is TGCAGCGTCCAGAGGAGACCCTACGAGCAGTACTTC.

A few counts support this clone. This chain joins TRBV4-1 and TRBJ2-1, with 8 bases fitting TRBD2. V was clipped by 1 base and J by 9 bases; unmatched bases: 8. Germline V CDR1 and CDR2: MGHRA, YSYEKL. The CDR3 length is 15 residues. The CDR3 DNA reads as TGCGCCAGCAGCCAAGCCGGGGGGGTCTCTTTTGAGCAGTTCTTC. It codes for CASSQAGGVSFEQFF.

This clone was counted between two and nine times. The chain is built from TRBV6-4 and TRBJ2-3, with 9 bases fitting TRBD1. Trimming at V came to 8 bases and at J to 2 bases, leaving 2 bases not matched to a gene. Germline CDR1 reads MRHNA; CDR2 reads SNTAGT. The CDR3 covers 13 residues. CDR3 coding DNA: TGTGCCAGCGGGACAGGGCACACAGATACGCAGTATTTT. Amino acid sequence: CASGTGHTDTQYF.

The chain uses TRBV2 and TRBJ1-1; D uncertain. The ends were cut back, 6 bases at V and 0 bases at J, with 26 bases in the middle. This CDR3 has 19 amino acids. Germline V gives CDR1 SNHLY, CDR2 FYNNEI. CDR3 in DNA: TGTGCCAGCAGACCCACCCAAAGAGTCACAACACAGTTGAACACTGAAGCTTTCTTT. Its protein is CASRPTQRVTTQLNTEAFF.